Below, 2 T cell receptor beta chains from the same sample are listed, as sequenced in a study of blood T cell repertoires in COVID-19. TCRdb's table, derived via immunoSEQ multiplex PCR, lists solely in-frame clones and lacks some. The sample records some 50,000 clones, roughly 80% being singletons. Source material: peripheral blood. These receptors were collected from a man aged 50 to 60 with acute or convalescent COVID-19.

Worth noting for this clone: Compared with germline, one end of the junction differs, possibly owing to a read error. The chain recombines TRBV9 with TRBJ2-1; D not resolved. CDR1 and CDR2 (germline): SGDLS, YYNGEE. The CDR3 loop spans 11 amino acids. The DNA of the CDR3 is TGTGCCAGCAGCGTAGTCGAGCCGAGAATCTTC. Its protein product is CASSVVEPRIF.

The V call is TRBV20-1, the J call TRBJ2-1; TRBD2 matches at 9 bases. Germline lookup yields CDR1 DFQATT and CDR2 SNEGSKA (reference sequence). The CDR3 has 15 residues. J lost 6 bases, V lost 3 bases, and 9 bases had no gene match. As DNA, the CDR3 is TGCAGTGCTAGTCTGGCGGGGGGGCGTGGCAATGAGCAGTTCTTC. Protein sequence: CSASLAGGRGNEQFF.